This entry describes one TCR beta chain. What it recognizes is unknown. An end of the junction differs from the germline gene, which may be a read error. This sample was included in a study of cytotoxic CD8 clonotypes in ibrutinib-treated CLL. Study at large: Treatment had run for a median around eleven months, range 6 to 36, when response samples were taken.

The intended depth for sequencing was 1 in 200,000 to 1 in 1 million T cells. The data were produced by immunoSEQ multiplex PCR, yet TCRdb's version contains in-frame clones alone and is incomplete. The table has approximately 30,000 clones, 45% to 60% seen once. Study conclusions and caveats: Circulating CD8+ T-cell counts were tracked by baseline clonality, which exceeded that of age-matched healthy donors. Clonality grew at ibrutinib response; at progression, it decreased back toward baseline.

The CDR3 sequence is 15 residues long. Germline V lookup: CDR1 MNHEY, CDR2 SVGAGI. The J gene is TRBJ2-3, the V gene TRBV6-5; possibly TRBD1 for D (5 bases). This material consisted of PBMCs, taken before ibrutinib treatment. The TCR was taken from a human donor with chronic lymphocytic leukemia. Here the CDR3 DNA reads TGTGCCAACAGTCCCAGGGCTTTGAGCACAGATACGCAGTATTTT. It is translated as CANSPRALSTDTQYF.